These T cell receptor beta chains were read from a single sample in a study of blood T cell repertoires in COVID-19. Assay used: immunoSEQ multiplex PCR; TCRdb lists only in-frame clones, some missing. The sample has about 130,000 clones; about 80% are singletons. The sample consisted of PBMCs or T cells enriched from blood (not recorded which). All receptors derive from a middle-aged man who had recovered from COVID-19. The CDR3 runs from the conserved cysteine through the conserved F or W. D genes are given only for firm matches. Size values are once, few and many counts, or a class for expanded clones, and some rows have none.

cdr3_aa: CASSQDLGRTETQYF
cdr3_nt: TGCGCCAGCAGCCAAGATCTTGGCCGTACGGAGACCCAGTACTTC
j_call: TRBJ2-5
d_call: .
v_call: TRBV4-3
clone_size: .

cdr3_aa: CASSTQGGGYGYTF
cdr3_nt: TGTGCCAGCAGTACACAGGGGGGGGGCTATGGCTACACCTTC
j_call: TRBJ1-2
d_call: TRBD1
v_call: TRBV6-5
clone_size: .

cdr3_aa: CASSYSGQGMAPLHF
cdr3_nt: TGTGCCAGCAGTTACTCGGGACAGGGGATGGCACCCCTCCACTTT
j_call: TRBJ1-6
d_call: TRBD1
v_call: TRBV6-5
clone_size: .

cdr3_aa: CASSMEAFGGNTIYF
cdr3_nt: TGTGCCAGTAGTATGGAGGCCTTTGGTGGAAACACCATATATTTT
j_call: TRBJ1-3
d_call: .
v_call: TRBV19
clone_size: .

cdr3_aa: CASSPNGPGGHSYEQYF
cdr3_nt: TGTGCCAGCAGCCCTAACGGTCCCGGGGGGCATTCCTACGAGCAGTACTTC
j_call: TRBJ2-7
d_call: .
v_call: TRBV5-4
clone_size: .

cdr3_aa: CASSWQGVEDTQYF
cdr3_nt: TGTGCCAGCAGCTGGCAGGGGGTTGAAGATACGCAGTATTTT
j_call: TRBJ2-3
d_call: TRBD1
v_call: TRBV9
clone_size: once

cdr3_aa: CASSIGTGRGYGRELFF
cdr3_nt: TGTGCCAGCAGCATTGGGACAGGGAGAGGGTACGGACGGGAGCTGTTTTTT
j_call: TRBJ2-2
d_call: .
v_call: TRBV21-1
clone_size: .

cdr3_aa: CASSSGPPGGYTF
cdr3_nt: TGTGCCAGCAGCTCAGGACCCCCGGGGGGCTACACCTTC
j_call: TRBJ1-2
d_call: .
v_call: TRBV28
clone_size: .

cdr3_aa: CASSVTTRTGKDEQYF
cdr3_nt: TGTGCCAGCAGTGTTACGACGAGGACAGGGAAGGACGAGCAGTACTTC
j_call: TRBJ2-7
d_call: TRBD1
v_call: TRBV28
clone_size: .

cdr3_aa: CASSLAGTSAGYEQYF
cdr3_nt: TGTGCCAGCAGCTTAGCCGGGACTAGCGCGGGCTACGAGCAGTACTTC
j_call: TRBJ2-7
d_call: TRBD2
v_call: TRBV7-3
clone_size: .

cdr3_aa: CASSYSFTYEQYF
cdr3_nt: TGTGCCAGCAGTTACAGCTTCACCTACGAGCAGTACTTC
j_call: TRBJ2-7
d_call: .
v_call: TRBV6-2/TRBV6-3
clone_size: .

cdr3_aa: CASTRTGTSRGDTQYF
cdr3_nt: TGTGCCAGCACGCGAACCGGGACTAGCCGTGGAGATACGCAGTATTTT
j_call: TRBJ2-3
d_call: TRBD2
v_call: TRBV9
clone_size: few

cdr3_aa: CASSLIRSGWAHGGYEQYF
cdr3_nt: TGTGCCAGCAGCTTAATAAGGTCAGGGTGGGCTCACGGTGGCTACGAGCAGTACTTC
j_call: TRBJ2-7
d_call: .
v_call: TRBV7-3
clone_size: few

cdr3_aa: CASSRPGLGETQYF
cdr3_nt: TGTGCCAGCAGCCGACCGGGACTAGGGGAGACCCAGTACTTC
j_call: TRBJ2-5
d_call: TRBD2
v_call: TRBV14
clone_size: .

cdr3_aa: CAWSKSGADNEQFF
cdr3_nt: TGTGCCTGGAGTAAAAGCGGGGCGGACAATGAGCAGTTCTTC
j_call: TRBJ2-1
d_call: TRBD2
v_call: TRBV30
clone_size: once

cdr3_aa: CASSGAGAITDTQYF
cdr3_nt: TGTGCCAGCAGCGGAGCGGGGGCAATCACAGATACGCAGTATTTT
j_call: TRBJ2-3
d_call: TRBD2
v_call: TRBV9
clone_size: .

cdr3_aa: CASGSGTGDYEQYF
cdr3_nt: TGCGCCAGCGGTTCCGGGACAGGGGACTACGAGCAGTACTTC
j_call: TRBJ2-7
d_call: TRBD1
v_call: TRBV10-1
clone_size: .

cdr3_aa: CASSIVAASPLHF
cdr3_nt: TGTGCCAGTAGTATTGTGGCGGCGTCACCCCTCCACTTT
j_call: TRBJ1-6
d_call: .
v_call: TRBV19
clone_size: once

cdr3_aa: CASSLGLAGNTQYF
cdr3_nt: TGCGCCAGCAGCTTGGGTTTAGCGGGGAATACGCAGTATTTT
j_call: TRBJ2-3
d_call: TRBD2
v_call: TRBV5-1
clone_size: .

cdr3_aa: CATSRGDSRYGYTF
cdr3_nt: TGTGCCACCAGCAGAGGGGACAGCAGATATGGCTACACCTTC
j_call: TRBJ1-2
d_call: TRBD1
v_call: TRBV15
clone_size: .

cdr3_aa: CAIRGEASGNEQFF
cdr3_nt: TGTGCCATCAGAGGGGAGGCCTCGGGGAATGAGCAGTTCTTC
j_call: TRBJ2-1
d_call: .
v_call: TRBV10-3
clone_size: .

cdr3_aa: CASSRLAGRTDTQYF
cdr3_nt: TGTGCCAGCAGTCGACTAGCGGGCCGCACAGATACGCAGTATTTT
j_call: TRBJ2-3
d_call: TRBD2
v_call: TRBV6-2/TRBV6-3
clone_size: .

cdr3_aa: CASSPDRGYSPLHF
cdr3_nt: TGTGCCAGCAGCCCGGACAGGGGTTATTCACCCCTCCACTTT
j_call: TRBJ1-6
d_call: TRBD1
v_call: TRBV5-5
clone_size: .

cdr3_aa: CASSLAFGLTAEAFF
cdr3_nt: TGTGCCAGCAGCTTAGCGTTTGGGTTGACAGCTGAAGCTTTCTTT
j_call: TRBJ1-1
d_call: .
v_call: TRBV7-2
clone_size: .

cdr3_aa: CASSPDWFSGNTIYF
cdr3_nt: TGTGCCAGCAGCCCAGATTGGTTCTCTGGAAACACCATATATTTT
j_call: TRBJ1-3
d_call: .
v_call: TRBV7-2
clone_size: .

cdr3_aa: CASSQDHTSGGTDTQYF
cdr3_nt: TGCGCCAGCAGCCAAGATCATACTAGCGGGGGCACAGATACGCAGTATTTT
j_call: TRBJ2-3
d_call: TRBD2
v_call: TRBV4-1
clone_size: .

cdr3_aa: CASSLDTWNTEAFF
cdr3_nt: TGTGCCAGCAGTTTGGACACTTGGAACACTGAAGCTTTCTTT
j_call: TRBJ1-1
d_call: .
v_call: TRBV6-5
clone_size: many

cdr3_aa: CATSRGAGSFAGELFF
cdr3_nt: TGTGCCACCAGCAGAGGGGCAGGGTCGTTTGCCGGGGAGCTGTTTTTT
j_call: TRBJ2-2
d_call: .
v_call: TRBV15
clone_size: .

cdr3_aa: CASSRQVWEKLFF
cdr3_nt: TGTGCCAGCAGTCGGCAGGTCTGGGAAAAACTGTTTTTT
j_call: TRBJ1-4
d_call: .
v_call: TRBV28
clone_size: .

cdr3_aa: CASSRDRAAGELFF
cdr3_nt: TGTGCCAGCAGCCGAGACAGGGCAGCCGGGGAGCTGTTTTTT
j_call: TRBJ2-2
d_call: TRBD1
v_call: TRBV11-2
clone_size: .

cdr3_aa: CASSRDRGFDQPQHF
cdr3_nt: TGTGCCAGCTCCCGGGACAGGGGGTTCGATCAGCCCCAGCATTTT
j_call: TRBJ1-5
d_call: TRBD1
v_call: TRBV7-8
clone_size: .

cdr3_aa: CASSSSFGLAGGHDTQYF
cdr3_nt: TGTGCCAGCAGTTCCTCCTTTGGGCTAGCGGGGGGCCACGATACGCAGTATTTT
j_call: TRBJ2-3
d_call: TRBD2
v_call: TRBV28
clone_size: .

cdr3_aa: CASSRSGTGSYEQYF
cdr3_nt: TGTGCCAGCAGCCGCTCCGGGACAGGCTCCTACGAGCAGTACTTC
j_call: TRBJ2-7
d_call: TRBD1
v_call: TRBV7-8
clone_size: once

cdr3_aa: CASIGQSNEKLFF
cdr3_nt: TGTGCCAGCATCGGACAGTCTAATGAAAAACTGTTTTTT
j_call: TRBJ1-4
d_call: .
v_call: TRBV6-5
clone_size: .

cdr3_aa: CASSSDSVVDTIYF
cdr3_nt: TGCGCCAGCAGCTCGGACAGTGTTGTAGACACCATATATTTT
j_call: TRBJ1-3
d_call: .
v_call: TRBV5-1
clone_size: .

cdr3_aa: CASSRTGVNGYTF
cdr3_nt: TGTGCCAGCAGTAGGACAGGGGTGAATGGCTACACCTTC
j_call: TRBJ1-2
d_call: TRBD1
v_call: TRBV12-3/TRBV12-4
clone_size: .

cdr3_aa: CASSLSGGQETQYF
cdr3_nt: TGTGCCAGCAGCTTATCAGGGGGGCAAGAGACCCAGTACTTC
j_call: TRBJ2-5
d_call: .
v_call: TRBV7-6
clone_size: .

cdr3_aa: CASSLRTGDQPQHF
cdr3_nt: TGTGCCAGCAGCTTAAGGACAGGGGATCAGCCCCAGCATTTT
j_call: TRBJ1-5
d_call: TRBD1
v_call: TRBV11-2
clone_size: once

cdr3_aa: CASTIDRGPLHF
cdr3_nt: TGTGCCAGTACCATCGACAGGGGACCCCTCCACTTT
j_call: TRBJ1-6
d_call: TRBD1
v_call: TRBV19
clone_size: .

cdr3_aa: CASSQTGAGGNQPQHF
cdr3_nt: TGTGCCAGCAGCCAGACAGGGGCGGGGGGCAATCAGCCCCAGCATTTT
j_call: TRBJ1-5
d_call: TRBD1
v_call: TRBV7-2
clone_size: .

cdr3_aa: CASSLGTGQTPNTGELFF
cdr3_nt: TGTGCCAGCAGCTTAGGCACGGGACAGACCCCGAACACCGGGGAGCTGTTTTTT
j_call: TRBJ2-2
d_call: TRBD1
v_call: TRBV7-6
clone_size: few